This T cell receptor (beta chain) was identified in a study of regulatory T cells in long-lasting Graves disease. Overall study results and limits: Accuracy may have been reduced by the small sample size.

Trimming shortened V by 6 bases and J by 1 base, and 9 bases separated the two germline ends. CDR3 length: 13 residues. From germline, CDR1 is DFQATT and CDR2 SNEGSKA (reference sequence). Time point indicated: persistent/refractory GD, antithyroid drugs over 5 years with positive TRAb. PBMC RNA was the source of the TCR library. Worth noting for this clonotype: Its antigen is as yet unknown.

Combining iRepertoire HTBI primers with Arm-PCR of CDR3 regions, the authors built TCR beta libraries. TCRdb re-called the multiplex PCR reads through MiXCR, storing one row per CDR3 protein. The table shows under 500,000 distinct CDR3 sequences, with more than 20% occurring only once. The input for sequencing was peripheral blood mononuclear cells (PBMCs), taken when the disease was refractory, from a patient treated with antithyroid drugs. This rearrangement joins TRBV20-1 to TRBJ2-2; D is possibly TRBD2 (6 bases). The sequence was obtained from a female donor with Graves disease. DNA of the CDR3: TGCAGTGCGCCGGGGGAGAACACCGGGGAGCTGTTTTTT. Translation: CSAPGENTGELFF.